This entry describes one T cell receptor beta chain. Its antigen is undetermined. The ends were cut back, 1 base at V and 5 bases at J, with 7 bases in the middle. This CDR3 spans 13 amino acids. The germline V gene encodes CDR1 SGHRS and CDR2 YFSETQ. This specimen belongs to a study of blood T cells in healthy people across ages. Sample-barcoded 5' priming and a J-beta primer mix drove a second PCR of 7 to 11 cycles. TCRdb re-derived calls from the 5' RACE reads in MiXCR, one entry per CDR3 protein. The sample holds around 800,000 distinct CDR3 sequences, roughly 50% seen once. Findings and limits, study-wide: Long-lived and aged donors differed, with more naive CD4+ cells and higher diversity in the long-lived.

Material: blood. The clonotype originates from a man older than 75 in good health. The chain couples TRBV5-1 to TRBJ2-1; D remains ambiguous. CDR3: CASSLIMDNEQFF. Written as DNA, the CDR3 is TGCGCCAGCAGCTTGATCATGGACAATGAGCAGTTCTTC.